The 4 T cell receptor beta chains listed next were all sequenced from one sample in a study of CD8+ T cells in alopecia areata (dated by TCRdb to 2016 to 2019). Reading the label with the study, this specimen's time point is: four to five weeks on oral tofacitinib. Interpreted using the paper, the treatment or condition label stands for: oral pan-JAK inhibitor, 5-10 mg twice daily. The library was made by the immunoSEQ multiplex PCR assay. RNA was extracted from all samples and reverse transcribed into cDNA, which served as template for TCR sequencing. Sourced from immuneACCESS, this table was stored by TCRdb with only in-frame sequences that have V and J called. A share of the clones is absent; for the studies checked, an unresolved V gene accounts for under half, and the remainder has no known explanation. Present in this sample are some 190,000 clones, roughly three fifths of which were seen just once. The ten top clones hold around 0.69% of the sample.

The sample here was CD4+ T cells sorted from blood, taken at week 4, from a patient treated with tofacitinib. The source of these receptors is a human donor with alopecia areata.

DNA for the CDR3: TGTGCCACCAGCGCGGGACTCCCCGGAGAGCAGTACTTC. Protein sequence: CATSAGLPGEQYF. The chain joins TRBV15 to TRBJ2-7; D perhaps matches TRBD2 (6 bases). This CDR3 spans 13 amino acids. Germline V gene data show CDR1 as LNHNV and CDR2 as YYDKDF (reference sequence). The V end lost 5 bases, the J end lost 7 bases, and 15 bases lay between the germline ends. Drawing the rest from reference TRBV15 and TRBJ2-7, the complete variable domain is DAMVIQNPRYQVTQFGKPVTLSCSQTLNHNVMYWYQQKSSQAPKLLFHYYDKDFNNEADTPDNFQSRRPNTSFCFLDIRSPGLGDTAMYLCATSAGLPGEQYFGPGTRLTVT.

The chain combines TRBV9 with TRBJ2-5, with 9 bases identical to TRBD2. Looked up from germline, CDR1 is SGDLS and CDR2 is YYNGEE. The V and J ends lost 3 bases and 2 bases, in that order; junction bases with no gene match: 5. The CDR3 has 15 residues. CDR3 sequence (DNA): TGTGCCAGCAGCGGGGGACTAGCCGCTCAAGAGACCCAGTACTTC. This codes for CASSGGLAAQETQYF.

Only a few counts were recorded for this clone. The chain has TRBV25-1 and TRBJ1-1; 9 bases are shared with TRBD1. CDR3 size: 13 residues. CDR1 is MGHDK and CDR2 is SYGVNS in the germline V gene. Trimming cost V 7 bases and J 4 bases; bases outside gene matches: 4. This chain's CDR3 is CASTTGGFTEAFF. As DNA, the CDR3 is TGTGCCAGCACGACAGGGGGTTTCACTGAAGCTTTCTTT.

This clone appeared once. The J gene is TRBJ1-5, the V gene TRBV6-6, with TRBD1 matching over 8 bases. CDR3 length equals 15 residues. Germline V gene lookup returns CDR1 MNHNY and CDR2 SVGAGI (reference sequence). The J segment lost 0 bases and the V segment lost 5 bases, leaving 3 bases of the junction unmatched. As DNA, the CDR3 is TGTGCCAGCAGTCGACAGGGGATTAGCAATCAGCCCCAGCATTTT. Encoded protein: CASSRQGISNQPQHF.